Below, one TCR beta chain is given with its context. The antigen remains undetermined. The data derive from a study of shared clonotypes between healthy human individuals. On the study more broadly: CD4 naive and CD4 memory each took three plates per donor, while CD8 naive took two and CD8 memory one.

Naive CD45RA+ and memory CD45RA-negative subsets were split from CD4+ cells. The CDR3 extends over 16 amino acids. The germline V gene encodes CDR1 SGHDN and CDR2 FVKESK. V lost 4 bases, J lost 6 bases, and 10 bases stayed unmatched. Some clones are missing from TCRdb's copy, which holds only in-frame ones; the method was immunoSEQ multiplex PCR. This table has over a million clones, 98% appearing once. General study results and limits: With few donors, the genetic and exposure-history diversity represented was limited. Approximately 5% was the fraction of naive CD4 clonotypes found shared across a few donors.

The sequence was obtained from a man between 25 and 39 years old in good health. Sequenced input: naive CD4+ T cells sorted from blood. Specified subset: CD45RA+ positively selected. The rearrangement joins TRBV14 to TRBJ2-2; 8 bases match TRBD2. The CDR3 reads CASSRRGLASPGELFF. The CDR3 bases are TGTGCCAGCAGCCGGCGTGGACTAGCCTCACCCGGGGAGCTGTTTTTT.